These 22 T cell receptor beta chains were sequenced from one sample in a study of blood T cell repertoires in COVID-19 (dated by TCRdb to between 2020 and 2021). The method was the immunoSEQ multiplex PCR assay. This immuneACCESS table, as held by TCRdb, lists in-frame sequences with V and J called but not all clones. Of the missing ones, under half trace to an unresolved V gene in checked studies; the others have no known cause. In this sample the table shows about 140,000 clones, over 75% of which occur a single time. Of the sample, 1.5% to 2% falls within the top ten clones. The specimen sequenced was peripheral blood. These receptors came from a man aged 65 to 85 with acute or convalescent COVID-19.

The rearrangement links TRBV5-4 to TRBJ1-2, with 10 bases matching TRBD1. Germline CDR1 is SGHNT and CDR2 is YYREEE (reference sequence). The V segment lost 0 bases and the J segment 0 bases; nucleotides outside the gene matches: 8. The CDR3 extends over 18 amino acids. The CDR3 DNA sequence: TGTGCCAGCAGCTTGGGGGGGACAGGGGCCGCCTCTAACTATGGCTACACCTTC. Its protein is CASSLGGTGAASNYGYTF.

This chain uses TRBV28 with TRBJ1-4; TRBD1 might be the D (6 bases). This CDR3 region has 15 residues. Trimming stripped 2 bases from V and 0 bases from J, with 7 bases between. Looked up from germline, CDR1 is MDHEN and CDR2 is SYDVKM. The CDR3 DNA follows: TGTGCCAGCAGTTTAACAGGGTCAACTAATGAAAAACTGTTTTTT. The encoded protein is CASSLTGSTNEKLFF.

The chain recombines TRBV5-1 with TRBJ1-2; D is unclear. The CDR3 has 14 residues. Trimming stripped 0 bases from V and 7 bases from J, with 13 bases between. Germline CDR1 and CDR2: SGHRS and YFSETQ. CDR3 residues: CASSLAAGLTGYTF. The CDR3 DNA reads TGCGCCAGCAGCTTGGCCGCGGGATTAACTGGCTACACCTTC.

The chain is built from TRBV2 and TRBJ2-7; 9 bases match TRBD1. This CDR3 contains 15 residues. Losses at the gene ends were 6 bases for V and 1 base for J; bases not matched to a gene: 7. Germline CDR1 is SNHLY and CDR2 is FYNNEI. CDR3: CASRPGTGTSYEQYF. In DNA form, the CDR3 reads TGTGCCAGCAGGCCCGGGACAGGGACATCCTACGAGCAGTACTTC.

This chain uses TRBV11-2 with TRBJ1-2; 8 bases are shared with TRBD1. J was trimmed by 7 bases and V by 8 bases; bases with no gene match: 9. Germline V gene data show CDR1 as SGHAT and CDR2 as FQNNGV. The CDR3 spans 13 residues. CDR3 sequence: CASSPGGGSGYTF. The CDR3 bases are TGTGCCAGCTCCCCAGGGGGCGGTTCTGGCTACACCTTC. The complete variable domain, with remaining parts taken from reference TRBV11-2 and TRBJ1-2, reads EAGVAQSPRYKIIEKRQSVAFWCNPISGHATLYWYQQILGQGPKLLIQFQNNGVVDDSQLPKDRFSAERLKGVDSTLKIQPAKLEDSAVYLCASSPGGGSGYTFGSGTRLTVV.

This chain links TRBV5-8 with TRBJ1-3, with no clear D. The CDR3 is made up of 15 amino acids. The ends were cut back, 6 bases at V and 0 bases at J, with 13 bases in the middle. The germline V gene encodes CDR1 SGHTS and CDR2 YDEGEE. Here the CDR3 DNA reads TGTGCCAGCAAACGGAGGGTCCTCTCTGGAAACACCATATATTTT. Protein: CASKRRVLSGNTIYF.

The rearrangement links TRBV6-5 to TRBJ2-7; D might be TRBD2 (5 bases). The CDR3 contains 13 residues. From germline, CDR1 is MNHEY and CDR2 SVGAGI. V was cut by 10 bases and J by 1 base, with 14 bases left in between. The CDR3 nucleotides are TGTGCCACCCTTTCGGACTCTTCCTACGAGCAGTACTTC. Translating gives CATLSDSSYEQYF.

This chain uses TRBV9 with TRBJ2-7, with D perhaps matching TRBD2 (6 bases). Germline V gene sequence: CDR1 SGDLS, CDR2 YYNGEE. The CDR3 runs 14 residues. V was pared by 0 bases and J by 7 bases, with 14 bases between. The CDR3 nucleotides read TGTGCCAGCAGCGTAGCCGGGGGACGTGGAGAGCAGTACTTC. Protein product: CASSVAGGRGEQYF.

The rearrangement joins TRBV2 to TRBJ1-1; D is perhaps TRBD1 (6 bases). The CDR3 sequence is 14 residues long. V gave up 5 bases and J gave up 0 bases, with 10 bases separating them. Germline-derived CDR1 and CDR2 are SNHLY and FYNNEI. CDR3 amino acids: CASSRTAMNTEAFF. The CDR3 nucleotides read TGTGCCAGCAGTAGGACAGCCATGAACACTGAAGCTTTCTTT.

This clone was seen a few times. The V call is TRBV2, the J call TRBJ1-5; no clear D. The CDR3 totals 14 residues. V lost 5 bases to trimming and J lost 2 bases, with 10 bases between them. Germline CDR1 SNHLY, CDR2 FYNNEI. The CDR3 DNA sequence: TGTGCCAGCAGTCCGAACGGGGGCAATCAGCCCCAGCATTTT. Translation: CASSPNGGNQPQHF.

The chain combines TRBV6-5 with TRBJ1-2; 10 bases match TRBD1. CDR1 and CDR2 (germline): MNHEY, SVGAGI. The J segment lost 6 bases and the V segment lost 6 bases, leaving 4 bases of the junction unmatched. The CDR3 is 13 amino acids. The CDR3 DNA is TGTGCCAGCAGCGACAGGGGGCTGAATGGCTACACCTTC. This translates into CASSDRGLNGYTF.

The chain couples TRBV19 to TRBJ2-7; TRBD1 agrees at 9 bases. V lost 11 bases to trimming and J lost 5 bases; unmatched junction nucleotides: 4. From germline, CDR1 is LNHDA and CDR2 SQIVND (reference sequence). The CDR3 runs to 11 residues. The CDR3 DNA reads as TGTGCCCGGGACAGGGCGGACGAGCAGTACTTC. Its translation is CARDRADEQYF.

This sequence joins TRBV5-1 and TRBJ2-1, with D tentatively TRBD2 (6 bases). Trimming stripped 5 bases from V and 0 bases from J, with 21 bases between. The CDR3 has 18 amino acids. Germline V gene lookup returns CDR1 SGHRS and CDR2 YFSETQ. The CDR3 nucleotides read TGCGCCAGCAGATCCAGCGGGCGTCCTGGAGGCTCCTACAATGAGCAGTTCTTC. This sequence encodes CASRSSGRPGGSYNEQFF.

This chain joins TRBV6-1 and TRBJ1-2, with 9 positions matching TRBD1. The CDR3 length is 15 residues. V lost 3 bases and J lost 3; bases outside the gene matches: 5. From germline, CDR1 is MNHNS and CDR2 SASEGT. In DNA form, the CDR3 reads TGTGCCAGCAGTGAGTGGGACAGGGCGGACTATGGCTACACCTTC. Protein product: CASSEWDRADYGYTF.

This clone was recorded once. The V gene is TRBV3-1 (or the pseudogene TRBV3-2), the J gene TRBJ2-5; a possible D gene is TRBD1 (5 bases). This CDR3 has 13 amino acids. Trimming left V 6 bases short and J 4 bases short, with 12 bases between. The germline gives CDR1 LGHDT, CDR2 YNNKEL (reference sequence). The CDR3 is CASSPGLRETQYF. DNA for the CDR3: TGTGCCAGCAGTCCAGGGTTAAGAGAGACCCAGTACTTC.

The J gene is TRBJ1-1, the V gene TRBV29-1; D remains unclear. Per the germline V gene, CDR1 is SQVTM and CDR2 is ANQGSEA. V lost 6 bases to trimming and J lost 4 bases, with 15 bases between them. The CDR3 sequence is 13 residues long. CDR3 sequence reads: CSVETGLLTEAFF. CDR3 sequence (DNA): TGCAGCGTCGAGACGGGGTTGCTCACTGAAGCTTTCTTT.

J is TRBJ1-1 and V is TRBV18; weak D call: TRBD1 (6 bases). V was shortened by 0 bases and J by 4 bases, with 12 bases between the two germline ends. Germline V CDR1 and CDR2: KGHSH, LQKENI. The CDR3 runs 15 residues. The CDR3 DNA follows: TGTGCCAGCTCACCACCGAAGGGGGTTAGCACTGAAGCTTTCTTT. Translated, it gives CASSPPKGVSTEAFF.

The chain carries TRBV5-5 and TRBJ2-2; 8 positions agree with TRBD1. The V gene end was trimmed by 0 bases and the J gene end by 3 bases; junction bases not matched to a gene: 4. There are 16 residues in the CDR3. Per the germline V gene, CDR1 is SGHKS and CDR2 is YYEKEE (reference sequence). The CDR3 here is CASSLGVRGHTGELFF. As DNA, the CDR3 is TGTGCCAGCAGCTTGGGTGTCAGGGGGCACACCGGGGAGCTGTTTTTT.

The J gene is TRBJ2-4, the V gene TRBV7-9; 7 bases are shared with TRBD2. The V segment lost 7 bases and the J segment 7 bases; nucleotides outside the gene matches: 16. Germline V gives CDR1 SEHNR, CDR2 FQNEAQ (reference sequence). CDR3 length: 16 residues. The CDR3 protein is CASTLEGWRGTNIQYF. CDR3 DNA sequence: TGTGCCAGCACCCTCGAAGGCTGGCGGGGGACTAACATTCAGTACTTC.

The chain carries TRBV2 and TRBJ1-3; a possible D gene is TRBD1 (5 bases). CDR3 size: 13 residues. V was trimmed by 7 bases and J by 2 bases, leaving 9 bases between them. Germline loops: CDR1 SNHLY, CDR2 FYNNEI. The CDR3 DNA reads as TGTGCCAGCAAGGGCAGGGCTGGAAACACCATATATTTT. Translated, it gives CASKGRAGNTIYF.

The chain couples TRBV10-3 to TRBJ1-2; D remains unclear. V was shortened by 4 bases and J by 2 bases, with 11 bases between the two germline ends. Germline-derived CDR1 and CDR2 are ENHRY and SYGVKD. The CDR3 runs 14 residues. The CDR3 loop reads CAISVHRENYGYTF. The CDR3 DNA sequence: TGTGCCATCAGTGTTCACAGAGAAAACTATGGCTACACCTTC.

This chain uses TRBV7-3 with TRBJ2-1, with a possible D match to TRBD1 (5 bases). The CDR3 contains 16 residues. V was clipped by 5 bases and J by 0 bases, with 14 bases between them. Germline CDR1 and CDR2: SGHTA and FQGTGA. In DNA form, the CDR3 reads TGTGCCAGCAGCGCTAAAAATAGGGGCTCCTACAATGAGCAGTTCTTC. It translates to CASSAKNRGSYNEQFF.